This entry concerns a single T cell receptor (beta chain). These data come from a study of blood T cell repertoires in COVID-19. CDR1 is SGHVS, CDR2 FQNEAQ, per germline. This CDR3 contains 18 residues. Trimming took 3 bases from V and 0 from J; bases not matched to a gene: 9. As processed by the authors: Counts of nucleated cells, estimated from reference gene primer amplification, were obtained. Sequenced by immunoSEQ multiplex PCR; TCRdb stores in-frame clones only, minus some. D and trimming come from the DNA, and the V and J calls and clone size come from that table. The sample yields about 280,000 clones, under 90% seen once.

J is TRBJ2-7 and V is TRBV7-8, with TRBD1 identical over 12 bases. Sequencing used peripheral blood. The clonotype comes from a woman between 40 and 50 years old who had recovered from COVID-19. CDR3 amino acids: CASSFRGQGALSSYEQYF. The CDR3 DNA reads as TGTGCCAGCAGCTTCCGGGGACAGGGGGCCCTTAGCTCCTACGAGCAGTACTTC.